A single sample gave rise to the 21 T cell receptor beta chains below, sequenced in a study of blood T cell repertoires in COVID-19. Profiling relied on immunoSEQ multiplex PCR, and the TCRdb table lists in-frame clones only, not all of them. The sample comprises 200,000 to 300,000 clones, about four fifths of which are singletons, and about 3.8% rests with the top ten. Sequences were obtained from PBMCs or T cells enriched from blood (not recorded which). The receptors originated from a middle-aged woman who had been exposed to COVID-19.

Ten or more counts support this clone. Other DNA sequences in the sample encode the same CDR3. The chain links TRBV18 to TRBJ1-1; TRBD1 is a possible D gene (5 bases). V was pared by 2 bases and J by 2 bases, with 6 bases between. Looked up from germline, CDR1 is KGHSH and CDR2 is LQKENI. CDR3 length equals 13 residues. The CDR3 DNA sequence: TGTGCCAGCTCACCAGACAGCAACACTGAAGCTTTCTTT. Translated, it gives CASSPDSNTEAFF.

As to this clone: The same CDR3 also results from other DNA sequences found in this sample. This chain links TRBV3-1 (or the pseudogene TRBV3-2) with TRBJ2-1; a weak D match, TRBD2 (5 bases). The CDR3 is 15 amino acids. Germline CDR1 reads LGHDT; CDR2 reads YNNKEL (reference sequence). Trimming left V 0 bases short and J 4 bases short, with 10 bases between. The CDR3 coding sequence is TGTGCCAGCAGCCAAGATGCCGGCGGGTACAATGAGCAGTTCTTC. Its protein product is CASSQDAGGYNEQFF.

V is TRBV28 and J is TRBJ2-7; D may be TRBD1 (5 bases). Looked up from germline, CDR1 is MDHEN and CDR2 is SYDVKM. CDR3 size: 12 residues. V lost 5 bases and J 6 bases, leaving 11 bases between the germline ends. As DNA, the CDR3 is TGTGCCAGCAGTCCCTCTAGGGGCGAGCAGTACTTC. It translates to CASSPSRGEQYF.

Turning to this clone: Other DNA sequences from this sample encode an identical CDR3 as well. The chain links TRBV5-1 to TRBJ2-2; 8 bases align to TRBD1. The CDR3 runs 16 residues. Losses at the gene ends were 0 bases for V and 1 base for J; bases not matched to a gene: 2. Germline CDR1 SGHRS, CDR2 YFSETQ. CDR3 in DNA: TGCGCCAGCAGCTTGGCCGGGACAGGGAACACCGGGGAGCTGTTTTTT. This translates into CASSLAGTGNTGELFF.

The rearrangement joins TRBV6-2 or TRBV6-3 to TRBJ1-5; D uncertain. V lost 2 bases and J 7 bases, leaving 15 bases between the germline ends. The CDR3 spans 15 residues. Germline CDR1 and CDR2: MNHEY and SVGEGT. This CDR3 is CASSYSPEAWQPQHF. The CDR3 bases are TGTGCCAGCAGTTACAGTCCGGAGGCATGGCAGCCCCAGCATTTT.

The chain couples TRBV20-1 to TRBJ2-5; D is unresolved. Germline V gives CDR1 DFQATT, CDR2 SNEGSKA (reference sequence). The CDR3 has 11 residues. Trimming took off 4 bases at V and 2 bases at J, with 5 bases between the two ends. The DNA of the CDR3 is TGCAGTGCTACCCAACAAGAGACCCAGTACTTC. Its translation is CSATQQETQYF.

This clone occurred once. The V call is TRBV5-1, the J call TRBJ2-1; 9 bases line up with TRBD1. Germline CDR1 and CDR2: SGHRS and YFSETQ. The V gene end was trimmed by 1 base and the J gene end by 6 bases; junction bases not matched to a gene: 8. This CDR3 has 16 residues. The CDR3 DNA is TGCGCCAGCAGCTTGATTGGCGGGACAGGGTCCAATGAGCAGTTCTTC. As protein: CASSLIGGTGSNEQFF.

Details on this clone: A much larger clone is a single base away; this may be a read error. The rearrangement uses TRBV5-1 and TRBJ2-2, with TRBD1 matching 9 bases. Germline V CDR1 and CDR2: SGHRS, YFSETQ. The CDR3 loop spans 15 amino acids. Trimming cost V 2 bases and J 3 bases; bases outside gene matches: 2. CDR3 loop: CASSFGTGYTGELFF. The CDR3 region has the DNA TGCGCCAGCAGCTTCGGGACAGGGTACACCGGGGAGCTGTTTTTT. Full variable domain (missing parts from reference TRBV5-1 and TRBJ2-2): KAGVTQTPRYLIKTRGQQVTLSCSPISGHRSVSWYQQTPGQGLQFLFEYFSETQRNKGNFPGRFSGRQFSNSRSEMNVSTLELGDSALYLCASSFGTGYTGELFFGEGSRLTVL.

The chain uses TRBV11-3 and TRBJ2-3; 8 positions match TRBD2. V lost 3 bases and J lost 5; bases outside the gene matches: 7. Germline CDR1 SGHNT, CDR2 YENEEA. The CDR3 extends over 15 amino acids. The CDR3 DNA sequence: TGTGCCAGCAGCTTCTCCGGGACTAGAGTAGATACGCAGTATTTT. It is translated as CASSFSGTRVDTQYF.

This clone has only a few counts. The same CDR3 arises from other DNA sequences in this sample as well. This chain uses TRBV6-5 with TRBJ1-5; D unresolved. The CDR3 runs 15 residues. The germline V gene has CDR1 MNHEY and CDR2 SVGAGI. V lost 0 bases, J lost 0 bases, and 6 bases lay in between. The CDR3 sequence: CASSYSVYSNQPQHF. DNA for the CDR3: TGTGCCAGCAGTTACTCGGTCTATAGCAATCAGCCCCAGCATTTT.

This clone appeared a few times. The chain couples TRBV7-7 to TRBJ1-3, with a possible D match to TRBD1 (5 bases). The CDR3 covers 16 residues. Germline CDR1 and CDR2: SSHAT and FNYEAQ (reference sequence). The V and J ends lost 4 bases and 1 base respectively, with 14 bases between them. The CDR3 is CASSSQPPGSGNTIYF. The CDR3 DNA sequence: TGTGCCAGCAGCTCACAACCCCCAGGGTCTGGAAACACCATATATTTT.

The CDR3 bases are TGTGCCAGCAGTGAAGGCCAGGATCCCTACGAGCAGTACTTC. It translates to CASSEGQDPYEQYF. J is TRBJ2-7 and V is TRBV6-1; D not certain. V was clipped by 1 base and J by 2 bases, with 9 bases between them. Germline V CDR1 and CDR2: MNHNS, SASEGT. The CDR3 is 14 residues long.

The V call is TRBV24-1, the J call TRBJ2-7, with D maybe TRBD1 (6 bases). Germline V gives CDR1 KGHDR, CDR2 SFDVKD. The CDR3 covers 16 residues. Trimming stripped 4 bases from V and 5 bases from J, with 20 bases between. The chain's CDR3 is CATSELTGYRLNEQYF. The CDR3 DNA is TGTGCCACCAGTGAGTTAACAGGGTACAGATTAAACGAGCAGTACTTC.

As DNA, the CDR3 is TGTGCCAGCAGCCATTGGGCAGTATGGTCCAATGAGCAGTTCTTC. Encoded protein: CASSHWAVWSNEQFF. This sequence joins TRBV14 and TRBJ2-1; D ambiguous. Between the trimmed V and J ends, which lost 3 bases and 6 bases, there was a span of 15 bases. From germline, CDR1 is SGHDN and CDR2 FVKESK. The CDR3 runs 15 residues.

This chain connects TRBV5-1 to TRBJ2-3; 8 nucleotides line up with TRBD1. CDR1 is SGHRS and CDR2 is YFSETQ in the germline V gene. The CDR3 is 15 residues long. Germline trimming cut 7 bases from V and 2 bases from J; bases unmatched to any gene: 9. CDR3 DNA: TGCGCCAGCTCGAAGACAGGGGAGTACACAGATACGCAGTATTTT. The encoded protein is CASSKTGEYTDTQYF.

This CDR3 reads CASDSPGNTIYF. DNA of the CDR3: TGTGCCAGCGACAGTCCTGGAAACACCATATATTTT. The chain combines TRBV28 with TRBJ1-3; possibly TRBD1 for D (5 bases). From germline, CDR1 is MDHEN and CDR2 SYDVKM. The CDR3 has 12 residues. V lost 8 bases to trimming and J lost 2 bases, with 7 bases between them.

In nucleotides, the CDR3 is TGTGCCACCAGTGATTTGCGGACAGGGGGGACAGATACGCAGTATTTT. Amino acids: CATSDLRTGGTDTQYF. The chain uses TRBV24-1 and TRBJ2-3; 10 positions agree with TRBD1. With V trimmed by 0 bases and J by 3 bases, 2 bases remained unmatched. The V gene's germline CDR1 is KGHDR and CDR2 SFDVKD. This CDR3 has 16 residues.

The CDR3 bases are TGTGCCAGCACCGAACCCGGGGGGGGGCCAGTGGGCTACACCTTC. Encoded protein: CASTEPGGGPVGYTF. V gene TRBV28 combines with J gene TRBJ1-2, with D tentatively TRBD1 (6 bases). Trimming left V 7 bases short and J 8 bases short, with 23 bases between. The CDR3 length is 15 residues. From germline, CDR1 is MDHEN and CDR2 SYDVKM.

The gene calls are TRBV19 and TRBJ2-3, with 8 bases fitting TRBD1. Germline values: CDR1 LNHDA, CDR2 SQIVND (reference sequence). The CDR3 covers 16 residues. Trimming cost V 6 bases and J 1 base; bases outside gene matches: 9. CDR3 DNA: TGTGCCAGTAGCCCCACAGGGGGTAGCGGCACAGATACGCAGTATTTT. It yields the protein CASSPTGGSGTDTQYF.

The rearrangement uses TRBV5-5 and TRBJ1-1, with 7 bases aligning to TRBD1. V trimming: 4 bases; J trimming: 0 bases; junction bases outside the gene matches: 6. This CDR3 has 15 amino acids. Germline V lookup: CDR1 SGHKS, CDR2 YYEKEE (reference sequence). Written as DNA, the CDR3 is TGTGCCAGCAGCGGGGGACAGTTCATGAACACTGAAGCTTTCTTT. Its translation is CASSGGQFMNTEAFF.

The chain couples TRBV4-1 to TRBJ1-2, with D maybe TRBD1 (6 bases). The germline gives CDR1 MGHRA, CDR2 YSYEKL. There are 14 residues in the CDR3. The ends were cut back, 0 bases at V and 6 bases at J, with 11 bases in the middle. CDR3 in DNA: TGCGCCAGCAGCCAAGATCTTAACAGGGATGGCTACACCTTC. Its translation is CASSQDLNRDGYTF.